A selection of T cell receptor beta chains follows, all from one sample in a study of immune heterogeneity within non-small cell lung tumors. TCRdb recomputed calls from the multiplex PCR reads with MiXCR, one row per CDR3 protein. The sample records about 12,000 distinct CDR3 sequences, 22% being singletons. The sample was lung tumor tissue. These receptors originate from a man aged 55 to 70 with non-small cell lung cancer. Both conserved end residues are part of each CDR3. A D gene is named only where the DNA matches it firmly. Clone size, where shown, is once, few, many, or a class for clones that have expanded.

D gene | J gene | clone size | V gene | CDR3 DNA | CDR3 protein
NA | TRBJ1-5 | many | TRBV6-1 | TGTGCCAGCATCCGAGCCCTTGGAGGGGCCAGCAATCAGCCCCAGCATTTT | CASIRALGGASNQPQHF
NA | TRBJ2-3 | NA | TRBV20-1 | TGCAGTGCTGAACCCCGATCAGGCGGACAGAGCACAGATACGCAGTATTTT | CSAEPRSGGQSTDTQYF
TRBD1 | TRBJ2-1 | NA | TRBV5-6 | TGTGCCAGCAGCTTTACTGGACAGGGGTCCGATGAGCAGTTCTTC | CASSFTGQGSDEQFF
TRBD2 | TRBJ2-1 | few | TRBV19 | TGTGCCAGTAGTCTAACCGGGACTAGTAACAATGAGCAGTTCTTC | CASSLTGTSNNEQFF
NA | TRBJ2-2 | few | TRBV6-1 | TGTGCCAGCAGTAGGAGGGGGCGCGACACCGGGGAGCTGTTTTTT | CASSRRGRDTGELFF
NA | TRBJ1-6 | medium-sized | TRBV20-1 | TGCAGTGTGGGGGAGACTAATTCACCCCTCCACTTT | CSVGETNSPLHF
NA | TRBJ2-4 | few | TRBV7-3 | TGTGCCAGCAGCTTAGGGGCAGGTTGGGTTCAGTACTTC | CASSLGAGWVQYF
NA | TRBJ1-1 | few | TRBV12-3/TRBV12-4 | TGTGCCAGCAGACCCGGGGGGGTTACCTCTGAAGCTTTCTTT | CASRPGGVTSEAFF
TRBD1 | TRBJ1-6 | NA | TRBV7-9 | TGTGCCAGCAGACCCGGGACAGGGAATTCACCCCTCCACTTT | CASRPGTGNSPLHF
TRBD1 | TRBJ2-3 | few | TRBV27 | TGTGCCAGCCAGACAGGGGGCGAAGATACGCAGTATTTT | CASQTGGEDTQYF
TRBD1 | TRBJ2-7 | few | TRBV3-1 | TGTGCCAGCAGTCCCGGGACAGGGAATAGCGAGCAGTACTTC | CASSPGTGNSEQYF
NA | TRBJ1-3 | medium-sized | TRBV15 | TGTGCCACCAGCAGAGATTACGGGGTGGGAACCATATATTTT | CATSRDYGVGTIYF
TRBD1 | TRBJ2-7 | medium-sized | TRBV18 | TGTGCCAGCTCACAACCCGGGACAGCCAGCGGGCAGTACTTC | CASSQPGTASGQYF
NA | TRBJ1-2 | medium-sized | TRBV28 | TGTGCCAGCAGTCCCCCTCTGACAGTCCTATCCAACTATGGCTACACCTTC | CASSPPLTVLSNYGYTF
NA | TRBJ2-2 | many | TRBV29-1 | TGCAGCGTTGGGATGAACAGGGCGATCGGGGAGCTGTTTTTT | CSVGMNRAIGELFF
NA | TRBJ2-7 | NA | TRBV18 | TGTGCCAGCTCACTCGGCCAGGGGATCTCCTACGAGCAGTACTTC | CASSLGQGISYEQYF